This T cell receptor (beta chain) was identified in a study of PD-1 blockade in classical Hodgkin lymphoma. The CDR3 contains 16 residues. V gave up 7 bases and J gave up 4 bases, with 19 bases separating them. Germline V gene data show CDR1 as SNHLY and CDR2 as FYNNEI. Profiled with immunoSEQ multiplex PCR; TCRdb holds only in-frame clones, not every one. The sample shows more than 20,000 clones, about 86% of them seen only once. Time point in this sample: cycle 4 day 1 (C4D1), after less than seven weeks of nivolumab. No patient escaped relapse after autologous stem cell transplantation, and brentuximab vedotin exposure varied.

The sequence derives from a human donor with classical Hodgkin lymphoma. Sequences were derived from peripheral blood mononuclear cells (PBMCs), sampled before the fourth cycle of nivolumab. V and J are TRBV2 and TRBJ1-4; maybe TRBD1 (5 bases). CDR3: CASNQGKGTLNEKLFF. As DNA, the CDR3 is TGTGCCAGCAACCAAGGGAAGGGGACCCTTAATGAAAAACTGTTTTTT. Full variable domain (remainder filled in from reference TRBV2 and TRBJ1-4): EPEVTQTPSHQVTQMGQEVILRCVPISNHLYFYWYRQILGQKVEFLVSFYNNEISEKSEIFDDQFSVERPDGSNFTLKIRSTKLEDSAMYFCASNQGKGTLNEKLFFGSGTQLSVL.